This T cell receptor (beta chain) was observed in a study of T-cell memory formation after mild COVID-19. Constant-segment primers and 5'RACE yielded cDNA libraries for TCR alpha and TCR beta, each carrying sample barcodes and UMIs. TCRdb reanalysed the 5' RACE reads using MiXCR and keeps one entry per CDR3 protein. The table lists roughly 340,000 distinct CDR3 sequences, approximately 15% of them singletons, with approximately 20% in the top ten. This clonotype was counted between two and nine times. Its antigen is as yet unknown. Points from the study as a whole: The study found contracting CD4+ clones mainly in CM and EM and contracting CD8+ clones in EMRA. Certain responding clones were present in pre-infection memory, suggesting participation of cross-reactive memory.

The CDR3 is 13 amino acids. V shed 11 bases and J shed 0 bases, with 11 bases lying between them. The V gene's germline CDR1 is MNHNY and CDR2 SVGAGI (reference sequence). Sequencing was carried out using PBMCs or a T cell subset sorted from them (not recorded which). The chain has TRBV6-6 and TRBJ1-3; tentatively, D is TRBD1 (5 bases). The clonotype comes from a man between 18 and 35 years old who had mild COVID-19 (a few samples of this study predate the infection). Cell type and time point are not known. CDR3 loop: CAGGTGSGNTIYF. DNA for the CDR3: TGTGCCGGAGGCACAGGCTCTGGAAACACCATATATTTT.